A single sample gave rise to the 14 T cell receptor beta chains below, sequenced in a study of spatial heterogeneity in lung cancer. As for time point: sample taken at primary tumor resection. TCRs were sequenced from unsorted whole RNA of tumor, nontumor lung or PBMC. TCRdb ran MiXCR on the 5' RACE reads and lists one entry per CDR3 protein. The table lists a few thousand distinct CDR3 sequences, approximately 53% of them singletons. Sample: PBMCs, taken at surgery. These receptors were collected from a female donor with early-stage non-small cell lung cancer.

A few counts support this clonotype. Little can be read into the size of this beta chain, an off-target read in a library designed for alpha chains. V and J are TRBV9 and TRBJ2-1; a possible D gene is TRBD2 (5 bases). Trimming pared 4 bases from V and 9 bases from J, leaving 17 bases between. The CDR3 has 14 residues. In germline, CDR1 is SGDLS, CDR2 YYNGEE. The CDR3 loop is CASSPEGLLSEQFF. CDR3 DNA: TGTGCCAGCAGCCCCGAGGGCCTCCTTAGTGAGCAGTTCTTC.

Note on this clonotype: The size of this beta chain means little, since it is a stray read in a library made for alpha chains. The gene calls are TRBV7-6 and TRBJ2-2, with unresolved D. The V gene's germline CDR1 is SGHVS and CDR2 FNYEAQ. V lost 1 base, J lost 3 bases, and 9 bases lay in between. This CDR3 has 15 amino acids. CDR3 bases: TGTGCCAGCAGCTTAGACTGGGCTCACACCGGGGAGCTGTTTTTT. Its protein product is CASSLDWAHTGELFF.

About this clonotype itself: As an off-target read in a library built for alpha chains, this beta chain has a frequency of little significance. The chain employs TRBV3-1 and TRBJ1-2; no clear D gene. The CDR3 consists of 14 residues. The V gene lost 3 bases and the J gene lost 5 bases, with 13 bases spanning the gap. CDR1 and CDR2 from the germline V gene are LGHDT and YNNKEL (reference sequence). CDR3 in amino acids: CASSQEDVLYGYTF. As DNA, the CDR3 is TGTGCCAGCAGCCAGGAGGACGTCCTATATGGCTACACCTTC.

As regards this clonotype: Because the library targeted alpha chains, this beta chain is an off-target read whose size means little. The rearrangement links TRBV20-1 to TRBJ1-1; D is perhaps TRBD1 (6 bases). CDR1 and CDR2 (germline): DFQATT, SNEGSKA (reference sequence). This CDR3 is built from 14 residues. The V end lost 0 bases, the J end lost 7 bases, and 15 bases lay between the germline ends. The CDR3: CSARDVRGGDEAFF. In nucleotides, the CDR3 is TGCAGTGCTAGAGATGTTAGGGGGGGCGATGAAGCTTTCTTT.

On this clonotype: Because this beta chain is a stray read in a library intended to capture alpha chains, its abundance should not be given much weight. The CDR3 sequence is CASSLHTPPYNEQFF. The DNA for the CDR3 is TGTGCCAGCAGCTTACACACGCCGCCCTACAATGAGCAGTTCTTC. This chain uses TRBV11-2 with TRBJ2-1; D is unclear. Deletions cut 2 bases from V and 2 bases from J, with 10 bases between. Germline CDR1 is SGHAT and CDR2 is FQNNGV. CDR3 length: 15 amino acids. Looking up the rest from reference TRBV11-2 and TRBJ2-1 gives the full variable domain: EAGVAQSPRYKIIEKRQSVAFWCNPISGHATLYWYQQILGQGPKLLIQFQNNGVVDDSQLPKDRFSAERLKGVDSTLKIQPAKLEDSAVYLCASSLHTPPYNEQFFGPGTRLTVL.

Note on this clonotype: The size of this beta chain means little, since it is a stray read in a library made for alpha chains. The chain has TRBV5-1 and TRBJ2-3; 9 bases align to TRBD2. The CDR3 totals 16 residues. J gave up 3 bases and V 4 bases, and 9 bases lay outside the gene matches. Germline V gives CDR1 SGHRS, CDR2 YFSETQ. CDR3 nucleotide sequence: TGCGCCAGCAGCACCCGGGGTAGCGGGGGTACAGATACGCAGTATTTT. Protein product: CASSTRGSGGTDTQYF.

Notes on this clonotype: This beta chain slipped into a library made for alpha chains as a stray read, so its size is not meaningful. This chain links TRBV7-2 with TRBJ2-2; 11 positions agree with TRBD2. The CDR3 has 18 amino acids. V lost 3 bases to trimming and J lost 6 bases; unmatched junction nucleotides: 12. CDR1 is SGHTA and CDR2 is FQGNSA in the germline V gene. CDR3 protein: CASSFTFSGGAVPGELFF. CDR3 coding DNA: TGTGCCAGCAGCTTCACCTTTAGCGGGGGGGCGGTCCCCGGGGAGCTGTTTTTT.

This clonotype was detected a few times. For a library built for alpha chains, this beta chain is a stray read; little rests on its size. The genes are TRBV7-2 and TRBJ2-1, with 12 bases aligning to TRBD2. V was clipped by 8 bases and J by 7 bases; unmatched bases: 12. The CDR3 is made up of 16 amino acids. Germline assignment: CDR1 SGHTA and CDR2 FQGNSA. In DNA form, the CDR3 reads TGTGCCAGCTACCCCTCCAGGACTAGCGGGATGAATGAGCAGTTCTTC. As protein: CASYPSRTSGMNEQFF.

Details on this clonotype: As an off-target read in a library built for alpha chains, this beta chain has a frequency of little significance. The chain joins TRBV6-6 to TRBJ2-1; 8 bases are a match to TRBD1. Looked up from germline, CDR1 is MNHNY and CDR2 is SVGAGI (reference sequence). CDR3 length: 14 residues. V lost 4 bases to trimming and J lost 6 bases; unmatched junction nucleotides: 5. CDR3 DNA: TGTGCCAGCAGTTCGATCGGACAGGGCAATGAGCAGTTCTTC. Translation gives CASSSIGQGNEQFF.

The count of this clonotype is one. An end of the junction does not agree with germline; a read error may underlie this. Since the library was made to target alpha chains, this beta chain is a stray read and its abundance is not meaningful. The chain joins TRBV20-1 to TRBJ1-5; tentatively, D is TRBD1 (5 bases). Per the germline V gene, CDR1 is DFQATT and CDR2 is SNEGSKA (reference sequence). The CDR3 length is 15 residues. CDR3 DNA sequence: TGCAGTGCTCGAGACGGGACGGCCTCGCATCAGCCCCAGCATTTT. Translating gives CSARDGTASHQPQHF.

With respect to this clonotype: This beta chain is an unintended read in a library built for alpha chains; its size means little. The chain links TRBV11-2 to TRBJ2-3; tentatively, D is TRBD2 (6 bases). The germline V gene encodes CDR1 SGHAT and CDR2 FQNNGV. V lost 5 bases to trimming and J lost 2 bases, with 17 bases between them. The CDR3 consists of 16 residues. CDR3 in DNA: TGTGCCAGCAGCAGGGGAGCCGCGGGGCACACAGATACGCAGTATTTT. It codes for CASSRGAAGHTDTQYF.

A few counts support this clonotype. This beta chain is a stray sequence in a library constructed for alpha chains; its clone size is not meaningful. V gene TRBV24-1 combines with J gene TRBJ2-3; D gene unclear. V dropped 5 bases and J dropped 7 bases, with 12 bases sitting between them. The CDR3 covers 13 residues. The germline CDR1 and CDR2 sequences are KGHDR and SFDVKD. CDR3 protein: CATSAPNGYTQYF. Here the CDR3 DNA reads TGTGCCACCAGTGCCCCGAATGGCTATACGCAGTATTTT.

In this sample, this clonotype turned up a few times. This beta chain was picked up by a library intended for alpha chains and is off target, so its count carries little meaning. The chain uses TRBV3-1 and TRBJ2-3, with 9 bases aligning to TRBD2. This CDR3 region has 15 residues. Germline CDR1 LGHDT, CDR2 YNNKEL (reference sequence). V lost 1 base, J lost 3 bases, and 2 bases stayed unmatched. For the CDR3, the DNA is TGTGCCAGCAGCCAAGGCGGGGGGGAGACAGATACGCAGTATTTT. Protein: CASSQGGGETDTQYF.

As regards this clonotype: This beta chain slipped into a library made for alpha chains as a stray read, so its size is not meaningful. Here the CDR3 reads CSARGLVEFF. The CDR3 DNA sequence: TGCAGTGCTCGAGGACTAGTTGAGTTCTTC. The genes are TRBV20-1 and TRBJ2-1, with 7 bases aligning to TRBD2. Germline CDR1 reads DFQATT; CDR2 reads SNEGSKA (reference sequence). After removal of 5 bases from V and 14 bases from J, the junction contained 6 bases not matched to a gene. The CDR3 runs to 10 residues.